One sample yielded the 9 T cell receptor beta chains listed below, sequenced in a study of blood T cell repertoires in COVID-19. Sequencing was performed with immunoSEQ multiplex PCR; in TCRdb, only in-frame clones are kept and a portion is missing. The data hold just under 250,000 clones, with approximately 83% observed a single time. Sample: peripheral blood. The receptors were sampled from a woman aged 25 to 45 who had recovered from COVID-19.

J is TRBJ2-5 and V is TRBV27; 9 positions match TRBD2. V lost 5 bases, J lost 2 bases, and 6 bases stayed unmatched. The CDR3 is 15 amino acids. CDR1 is MNHEY and CDR2 is SMNVEV in the germline V gene (reference sequence). CDR3 sequence: CASSPNSGGQETQYF. The DNA for the CDR3 is TGTGCCAGCAGTCCTAATAGCGGGGGACAAGAGACCCAGTACTTC.

The V and J genes are TRBV3-1 (or the pseudogene TRBV3-2) and TRBJ1-3, with D perhaps matching TRBD1 (5 bases). The germline V gene encodes CDR1 LGHDT and CDR2 YNNKEL (reference sequence). The V and J ends lost 1 base and 0 bases respectively, with 13 bases between them. The CDR3 is 17 amino acids. CDR3 coding DNA: TGTGCCAGCAGCCAAGTTTCAGGGACTGCCTCTGGAAACACCATATATTTT. It translates to CASSQVSGTASGNTIYF.

The rearrangement uses TRBV5-5 and TRBJ2-3; 9 bases map to TRBD1. V was pared by 3 bases and J by 2 bases, with 7 bases of the junction left unmatched. Germline-derived CDR1 and CDR2 are SGHKS and YYEKEE (reference sequence). CDR3 length: 16 residues. CDR3: CASSSTGGFTTDTQYF. DNA for the CDR3: TGTGCCAGCAGCTCGACAGGGGGGTTCACCACAGATACGCAGTATTTT.

V and J are TRBV6-5 and TRBJ2-1; D may be TRBD1 (6 bases). Germline lookup yields CDR1 MNHEY and CDR2 SVGAGI. The CDR3 has 16 amino acids. V was cut by 0 bases and J by 8 bases, with 17 bases left in between. The CDR3 DNA is TGTGCCAGCAGTTACTCGAAAGGGGGATGGAACGATGAGCAGTTCTTC. This codes for CASSYSKGGWNDEQFF.

The chain links TRBV5-1 to TRBJ1-2; D perhaps matches TRBD1 (6 bases). Per germline, CDR1 SGHRS and CDR2 YFSETQ. V lost 1 base to trimming and J lost 4 bases, with 14 bases between them. The CDR3 runs to 15 residues. CDR3: CASSLNAGDVYGYTF. DNA for the CDR3: TGCGCCAGCAGCTTGAACGCAGGGGACGTCTATGGCTACACCTTC.

The chain combines TRBV5-1 with TRBJ1-1, with D tentatively TRBD1 (6 bases). The CDR3 loop spans 16 amino acids. Trimming shortened V by 0 bases and J by 4 bases, and 16 bases separated the two germline ends. Germline V CDR1 and CDR2: SGHRS, YFSETQ. The CDR3 coding sequence is TGCGCCAGCAGCTTGGCACCAGGGGTCCGGGGCACTGAAGCTTTCTTT. The encoded protein is CASSLAPGVRGTEAFF.

The chain employs TRBV14 and TRBJ2-1; the match to TRBD2 covers 9 bases. V lost 4 bases, J lost 3 bases, and 1 base stayed unmatched. Germline CDR1 is SGHDN and CDR2 is FVKESK. The CDR3 is 14 amino acids. The CDR3 loop reads CASSRAGGYNEQFF. DNA for the CDR3: TGTGCCAGCAGCCGAGCGGGGGGCTACAATGAGCAGTTCTTC.

This clone was found once. V gene TRBV30 combines with J gene TRBJ1-4; D not resolved. Germline V lookup: CDR1 GTSNPN, CDR2 SVGIG (reference sequence). V was shortened by 5 bases and J by 6 bases, with 7 bases between the two germline ends. The CDR3 spans 11 residues. CDR3 amino acids: CAWGRDEKLFF. DNA for the CDR3: TGTGCCTGGGGGAGGGATGAAAAACTGTTTTTT.

CDR3 DNA: TGTGCCAGCAGCTCTAGCGGGGGACGGGGTAAATCGGATACGCAGTATTTT. It encodes CASSSSGGRGKSDTQYF. The chain carries TRBV7-3 and TRBJ2-3, with 10 bases that match TRBD2. With 4 bases clipped from V and 6 bases from J, the junction kept 13 bases outside the gene matches. CDR3 length: 17 amino acids. Looked up from germline, CDR1 is SGHTA and CDR2 is FQGTGA.